This T cell receptor beta chain was observed in a study of glioma-infiltrating T cells. In the study overall: Glioblastomas were WHO grade IV, sampled at first diagnosis; low-grade were grade II.

Notes on the study in general: Only very few CDR3 sequences appeared in both tissue and blood.

TCR alpha and beta CDR3 regions were amplified from RNA using iRepertoire nested multiplex PCR. TCRdb recomputed calls from the multiplex PCR reads with MiXCR, one row per CDR3 protein. Of 300,000 to 450,000 distinct CDR3 sequences in the sample, around 38% were seen once. Looked up from germline, CDR1 is LGHNA and CDR2 is YSLEER. V lost 7 bases, J lost 5 bases, and 9 bases lay in between. The CDR3 has 11 amino acids. Turning to this clonotype: The antigen is not known.

The V and J genes are TRBV4-3 and TRBJ2-7; tentatively, D is TRBD2 (6 bases). The TCR originated in a human donor with low-grade glioma or glioblastoma, undergoing nonglioma brain surgery, or in good health (not recorded which). Material: glioma tissue, nonneoplastic brain tissue, or PBMCs (not recorded which). For the CDR3, the DNA is TGCGCCAGCACCTGGGGGGACGAGCAGTACTTC. Translating it yields CASTWGDEQYF.